This T cell receptor beta chain was identified in a study of beta chain features in type 1 diabetes. There are 16 residues in the CDR3. Trimming cost V 6 bases and J 1 base, with 17 bases left between them. Per germline, CDR1 SGHNT and CDR2 YYREEE (reference sequence). The entirety of the isolated RNA underwent reverse transcription, so expressed TCRB transcripts were sequenced. TCRdb's copy holds only in-frame clones and misses some; the assay was immunoSEQ multiplex PCR. The sample yields a few hundred thousand clones, around 12% seen once. The receptor comes from a man between 18 and 35 years old in good health. The chain is built from TRBV5-4 and TRBJ1-5, with D unresolved. The specimen was naive CD4+ T cells from blood. Here the CDR3 DNA reads TGTGCCAGCACCAATCTTACTCCTAAGAGCAATCAGCCCCAGCATTTT. Protein sequence: CASTNLTPKSNQPQHF.